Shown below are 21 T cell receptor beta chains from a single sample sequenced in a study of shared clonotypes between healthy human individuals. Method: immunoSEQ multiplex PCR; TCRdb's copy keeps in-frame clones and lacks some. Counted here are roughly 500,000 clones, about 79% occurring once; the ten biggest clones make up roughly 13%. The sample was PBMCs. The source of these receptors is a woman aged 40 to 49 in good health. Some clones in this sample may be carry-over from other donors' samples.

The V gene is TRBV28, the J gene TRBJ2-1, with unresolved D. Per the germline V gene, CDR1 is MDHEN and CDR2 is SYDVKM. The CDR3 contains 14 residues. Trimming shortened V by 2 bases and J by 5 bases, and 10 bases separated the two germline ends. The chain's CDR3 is CASSLSLINNEQFF. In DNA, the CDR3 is TGTGCCAGCAGTTTAAGCCTAATAAACAATGAGCAGTTCTTC.

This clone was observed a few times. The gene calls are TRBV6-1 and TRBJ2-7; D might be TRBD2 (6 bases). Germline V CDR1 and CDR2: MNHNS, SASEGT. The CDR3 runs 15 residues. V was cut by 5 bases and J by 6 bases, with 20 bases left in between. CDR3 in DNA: TGTGCCAGCAGTTCCACACCGGCGGAGGGCAGCGAGCAGTACTTC. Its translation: CASSSTPAEGSEQYF.

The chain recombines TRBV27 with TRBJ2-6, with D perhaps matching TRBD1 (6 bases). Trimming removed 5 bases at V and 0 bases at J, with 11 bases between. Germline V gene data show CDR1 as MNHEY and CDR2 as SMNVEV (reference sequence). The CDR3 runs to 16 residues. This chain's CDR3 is CASSLQGYSGANVLTF. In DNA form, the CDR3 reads TGTGCCAGCAGTCTCCAGGGGTACTCTGGGGCCAACGTCCTGACTTTC.

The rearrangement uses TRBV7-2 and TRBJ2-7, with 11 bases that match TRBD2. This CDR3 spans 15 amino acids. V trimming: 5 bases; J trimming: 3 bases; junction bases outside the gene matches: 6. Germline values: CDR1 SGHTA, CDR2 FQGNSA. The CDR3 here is CASSRPGLAVYEQYF. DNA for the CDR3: TGTGCCAGCAGCCGCCCGGGACTAGCGGTCTACGAGCAGTACTTC.

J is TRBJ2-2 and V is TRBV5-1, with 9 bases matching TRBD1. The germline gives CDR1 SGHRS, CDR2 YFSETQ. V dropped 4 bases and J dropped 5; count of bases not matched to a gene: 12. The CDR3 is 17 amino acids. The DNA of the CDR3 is TGCGCCAGCAGCCTTACGGGACAGGGCGCTGTGACCGGGGAGCTGTTTTTT. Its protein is CASSLTGQGAVTGELFF.

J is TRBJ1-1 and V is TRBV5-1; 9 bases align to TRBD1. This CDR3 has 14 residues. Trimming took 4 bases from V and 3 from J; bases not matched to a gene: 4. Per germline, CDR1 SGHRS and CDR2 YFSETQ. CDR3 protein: CASSPRTGDTEAFF. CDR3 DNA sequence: TGCGCCAGCAGCCCCAGGACAGGGGACACTGAAGCTTTCTTT.

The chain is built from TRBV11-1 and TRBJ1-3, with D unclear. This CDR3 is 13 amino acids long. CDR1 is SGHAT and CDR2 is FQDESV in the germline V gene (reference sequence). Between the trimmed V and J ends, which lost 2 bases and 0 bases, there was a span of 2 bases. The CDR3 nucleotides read TGTGCCAGCAGCTTAAACTCTGGAAACACCATATATTTT. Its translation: CASSLNSGNTIYF.

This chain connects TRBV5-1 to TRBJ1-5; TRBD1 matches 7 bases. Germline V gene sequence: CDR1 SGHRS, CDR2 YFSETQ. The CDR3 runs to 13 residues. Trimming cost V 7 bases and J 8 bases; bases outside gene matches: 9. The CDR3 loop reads CASGWRQGEPQHF. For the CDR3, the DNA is TGCGCCAGCGGATGGAGACAGGGCGAGCCCCAGCATTTT.

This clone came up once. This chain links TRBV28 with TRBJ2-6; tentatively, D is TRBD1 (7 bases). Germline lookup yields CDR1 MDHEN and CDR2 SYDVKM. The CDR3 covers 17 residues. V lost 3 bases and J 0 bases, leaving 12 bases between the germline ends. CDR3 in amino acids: CASSLQGGRSGANVLTF. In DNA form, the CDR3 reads TGTGCCAGCAGTTTGCAGGGGGGACGCTCTGGGGCCAACGTCCTGACTTTC.

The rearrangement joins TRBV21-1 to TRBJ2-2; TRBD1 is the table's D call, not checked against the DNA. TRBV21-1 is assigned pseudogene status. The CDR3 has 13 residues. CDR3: CASSNRGGGELFF. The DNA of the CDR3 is TGTGCCAGCAGCAACAGGGGCGGCGGGGAGCTGTTTTTT.

CDR3 sequence (DNA): TGTGCCAGCTCAAAAAAGGGACTAGAGGGCTACGAGCAGTACTTC. It specifies CASSKKGLEGYEQYF. The rearrangement joins TRBV18 to TRBJ2-7; 8 nucleotides match TRBD2. The germline gives CDR1 KGHSH, CDR2 LQKENI. CDR3 length equals 15 residues. Trimming at V came to 5 bases and at J to 3 bases, leaving 9 bases not matched to a gene.

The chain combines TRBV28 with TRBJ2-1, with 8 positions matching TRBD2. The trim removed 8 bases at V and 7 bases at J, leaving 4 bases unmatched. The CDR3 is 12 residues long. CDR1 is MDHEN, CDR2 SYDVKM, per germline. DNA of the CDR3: TGTGCCAGCTGGGAGCGGGAGAATGAGCAGTTCTTC. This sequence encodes CASWERENEQFF.

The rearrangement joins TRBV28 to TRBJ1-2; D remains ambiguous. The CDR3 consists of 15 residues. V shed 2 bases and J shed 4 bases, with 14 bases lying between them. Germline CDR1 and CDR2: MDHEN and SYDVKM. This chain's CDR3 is CASSLGYGPAYGYTF. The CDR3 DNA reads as TGTGCCAGCAGTTTAGGCTATGGCCCAGCCTATGGCTACACCTTC.

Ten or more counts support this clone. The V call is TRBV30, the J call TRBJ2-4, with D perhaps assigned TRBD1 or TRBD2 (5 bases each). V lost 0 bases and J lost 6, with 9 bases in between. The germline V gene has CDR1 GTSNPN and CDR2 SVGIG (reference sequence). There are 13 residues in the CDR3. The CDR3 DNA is TGTGCCTGGAGTGTACGTGGGGGAAACATTCAGTACTTC. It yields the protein CAWSVRGGNIQYF.

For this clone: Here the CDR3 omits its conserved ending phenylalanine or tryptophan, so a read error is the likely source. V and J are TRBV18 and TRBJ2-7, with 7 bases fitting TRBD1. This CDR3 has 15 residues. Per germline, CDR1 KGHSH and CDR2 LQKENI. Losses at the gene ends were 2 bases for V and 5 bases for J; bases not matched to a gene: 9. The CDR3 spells CASSPGLDRVNEQYL. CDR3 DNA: TGTGCCAGCTCACCAGGACTTGACAGGGTAAACGAGCAGTACCTC.

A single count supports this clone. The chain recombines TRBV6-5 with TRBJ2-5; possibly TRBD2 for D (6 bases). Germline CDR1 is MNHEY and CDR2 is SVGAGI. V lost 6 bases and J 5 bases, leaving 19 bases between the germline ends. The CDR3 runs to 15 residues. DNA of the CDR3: TGTGCCAGCAGACCCACCGGGACGGGGGTCGAGACCCAGTACTTC. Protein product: CASRPTGTGVETQYF.

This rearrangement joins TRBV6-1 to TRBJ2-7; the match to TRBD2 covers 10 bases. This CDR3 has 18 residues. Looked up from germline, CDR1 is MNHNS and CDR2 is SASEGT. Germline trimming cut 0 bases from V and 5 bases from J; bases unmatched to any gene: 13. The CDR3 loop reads CASSEAAAGGRGTHEQYF. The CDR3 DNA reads TGTGCCAGCAGTGAAGCCGCAGCGGGAGGGAGAGGGACTCACGAGCAGTACTTC.

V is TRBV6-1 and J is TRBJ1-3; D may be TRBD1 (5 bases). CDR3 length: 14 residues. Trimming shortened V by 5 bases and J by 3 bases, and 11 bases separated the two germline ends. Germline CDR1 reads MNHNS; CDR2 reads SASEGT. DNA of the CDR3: TGTGCCAGCAGTTTCGGACACATTGGAAACACCATATATTTT. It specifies CASSFGHIGNTIYF.

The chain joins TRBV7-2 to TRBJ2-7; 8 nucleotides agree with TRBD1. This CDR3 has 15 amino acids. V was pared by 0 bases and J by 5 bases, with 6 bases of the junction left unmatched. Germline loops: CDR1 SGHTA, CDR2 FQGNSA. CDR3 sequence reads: CASSLAIGQGNEQYF. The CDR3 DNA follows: TGTGCCAGCAGCTTAGCGATTGGACAGGGAAACGAGCAGTACTTC.

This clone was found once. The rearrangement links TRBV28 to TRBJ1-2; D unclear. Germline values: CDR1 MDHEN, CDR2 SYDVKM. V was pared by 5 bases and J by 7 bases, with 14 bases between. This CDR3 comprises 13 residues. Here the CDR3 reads CASSLGLGRGYTF. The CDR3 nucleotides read TGTGCCAGCAGTCTGGGCCTCGGTCGTGGCTACACCTTC.

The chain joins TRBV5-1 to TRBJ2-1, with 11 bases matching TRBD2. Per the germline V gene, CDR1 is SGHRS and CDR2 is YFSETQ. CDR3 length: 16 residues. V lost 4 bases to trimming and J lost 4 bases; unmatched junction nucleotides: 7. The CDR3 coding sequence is TGCGCCAGCAGCGGGAAGACTAGCGGGGATTACAATGAGCAGTTCTTC. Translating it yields CASSGKTSGDYNEQFF.